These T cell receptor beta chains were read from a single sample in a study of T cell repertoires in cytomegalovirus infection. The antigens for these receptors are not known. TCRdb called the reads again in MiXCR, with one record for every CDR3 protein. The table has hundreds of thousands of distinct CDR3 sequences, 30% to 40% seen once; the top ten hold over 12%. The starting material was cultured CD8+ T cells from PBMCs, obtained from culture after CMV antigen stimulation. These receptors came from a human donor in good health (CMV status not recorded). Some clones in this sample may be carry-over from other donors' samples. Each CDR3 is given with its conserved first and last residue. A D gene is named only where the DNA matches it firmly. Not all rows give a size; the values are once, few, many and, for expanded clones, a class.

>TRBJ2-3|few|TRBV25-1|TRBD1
CASSGRTGSSTDTQYF
TGTGCCAGCAGTGGTAGGACAGGGTCTAGCACAGATACGCAGTATTTT
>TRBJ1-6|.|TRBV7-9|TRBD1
CASRSGGSPLHF
TGTGCCAGCCGTTCAGGGGGGTCACCCCTCCACTTT
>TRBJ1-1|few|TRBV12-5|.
CASGGPHAFF
TGTGCTAGTGGTGGGCCACACGCTTTCTTT
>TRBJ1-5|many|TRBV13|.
CASSLGTSNQPQHF
TGTGCCAGCAGCTTAGGGACCAGCAATCAGCCCCAGCATTTT
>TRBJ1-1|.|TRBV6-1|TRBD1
CASSLLTGGDEAFF
TGTGCCAGCAGTTTACTGACAGGGGGGGATGAAGCTTTCTTT
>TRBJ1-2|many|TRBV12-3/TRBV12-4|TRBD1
CASSLLGQAWGYGYTF
TGTGCCAGCAGTTTATTGGGACAGGCCTGGGGCTATGGCTACACCTTC
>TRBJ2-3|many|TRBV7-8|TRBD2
CASSAPETSWGTQYF
TGTGCCAGCAGCGCCCCCGAGACTAGCTGGGGTACGCAGTATTTT
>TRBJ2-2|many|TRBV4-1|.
CASSQGGTNTGELFF
TGCGCCAGCAGCCAAGGCGGGACTAACACCGGGGAGCTGTTTTTT
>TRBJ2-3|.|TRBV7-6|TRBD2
CASSWGPGGRDSNQPQYF
TGTGCCAGCAGCTGGGGACCGGGGGGGCGTGATAGCAATCAGCCCCAGTATTTT
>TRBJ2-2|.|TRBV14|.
CASSQVWGQDGELFF
TGTGCCAGCAGCCAAGTCTGGGGTCAGGACGGGGAGCTGTTTTTT
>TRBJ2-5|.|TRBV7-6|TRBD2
CVSSWTSGGKETQYF
TGTGTCAGCAGCTGGACTAGCGGGGGTAAAGAGACCCAGTACTTC
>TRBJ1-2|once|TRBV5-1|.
CASSLKGSFYGYTF
TGCGCCAGCAGCTTGAAAGGCAGTTTTTATGGCTACACCTTC
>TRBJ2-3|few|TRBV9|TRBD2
CASSEGSGGGDTQYF
TGTGCCAGCAGCGAGGGTAGCGGGGGAGGAGATACGCAGTATTTT
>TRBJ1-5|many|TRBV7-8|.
CASSYGPYQPQHF
TGTGCCAGCAGCTATGGACCCTATCAGCCCCAGCATTTT
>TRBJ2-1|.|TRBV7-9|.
CASSLDRPLSYNEQFF
TGTGCCAGCAGCTTAGACAGGCCACTCTCCTACAATGAGCAGTTCTTC
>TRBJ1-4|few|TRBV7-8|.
CASSFGVGEKLFF
TGTGCCAGCAGCTTCGGGGTGGGAGAAAAACTGTTTTTT
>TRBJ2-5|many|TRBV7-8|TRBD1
CASSLGYRDRVGETQYF
TGTGCCAGCAGCTTAGGCTATAGGGACAGGGTGGGAGAGACCCAGTACTTC
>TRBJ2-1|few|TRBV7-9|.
CASSLLDSPRGHEQFF
TGTGCCAGCAGCTTATTAGATAGTCCCAGGGGACATGAGCAGTTCTTC
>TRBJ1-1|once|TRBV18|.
CASVGDTEAFF
TGTGCCAGCGTTGGGGACACTGAAGCTTTCTTT
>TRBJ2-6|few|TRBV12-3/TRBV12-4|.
CVSSRSAGANVLTF
TGTGTCAGCAGTAGGAGCGCTGGGGCCAACGTCCTGACTTTC
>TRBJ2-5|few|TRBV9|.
CASSGGTWGQETQYF
TGTGCCAGCAGCGGTGGGACATGGGGGCAAGAGACCCAGTACTTC
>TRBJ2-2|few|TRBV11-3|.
CASSLSRGTGELFF
TGTGCCAGCAGCTTATCCAGGGGTACCGGGGAGCTGTTTTTT